This T cell receptor (beta chain) was obtained from a study of blood T cells in healthy people across ages (dated by TCRdb to between 2014 and 2017). Regarding the complete study: In model experiments, template switching captured roughly one uniquely barcoded TCR beta cDNA molecule for every two T cells. To track age-related changes in TCR beta repertoire diversity, the study relied on deep sequencing normalized with unique cDNA molecular identifiers. Using the same blood draw, the study looked at two additional independent replicas of 1 million unique cDNA reads for two donors, one aged 18 to 29 and the other aged 80 or older. The donors were split into four age groups: young (average around 17 years), middle-aged (roughly 42), aged (around 67) and long-lived (roughly 77). To avoid experimental bias, donors of different ages were distributed randomly across sequencing lanes. General study outcomes and caveats: Observed TCR beta diversity per million T cells fell roughly linearly with age, and a significant reduction was already apparent by age roughly 40. Compared with the aged group, the long-lived group had more naive CD4+ T cells, fewer expanded clones and increased TCR diversity, suggesting age selection. Since profiling was done on bulk unsorted PBMCs, naive and antigen-experienced compartments could not be conclusively compared. There was a strong correlation between observed TCR beta diversity and the percentage of naive T cells measured by flow cytometry. Estimates of total diversity based on one million sequenced T cells were considered lower bounds and underestimates. Because donor CMV infection status was unknown, age-related changes in expanded clonotypes were potentially confounded.

The roughly 42 donors, aged roughly 6 to 100 years, were systemically healthy Caucasian individuals from Russia. Each donor gave 8 to 10 milliliters of peripheral blood, collected into EDTA-treated Vacutainer tubes. Ficoll-Paque density-gradient centrifugation was used to isolate PBMCs, with at least 6 million per sample. Total RNA was extracted from PBMCs with Trizol reagent, with at least 6 micrograms obtained per sample. Naive CD45RAhigh/CD27high T cell percentages were measured by flow cytometry on a PBMC aliquot from every donor. Notes on this clonotype: Its antigen remains undetermined. Per-base quality was not reported, and no clone a single base away is much larger than it.

Libraries were built with 5' RACE. The sequencing machine was an Illumina HiSeq 2500. A second 7 to 11 cycle PCR used a sample-barcoded 5' primer and a J-beta primer mix. A unique molecular identifier was introduced onto each TCR beta cDNA molecule by a template-switch 5' adaptor carrying 12 random nucleotides. At least 2.5 million CDR3-containing paired-end reads were obtained from each sample. All of the RNA was converted into first-strand cDNA using the Mint cDNA synthesis kit, with a TRBC-specific oligonucleotide serving as the primer. Following uracil-DNA glycosylase treatment, all cDNA underwent a first 18-cycle PCR with the universal primers M1SS and BC2_uni_R. Concerning the study's data processing: For normalization, 1 million high-quality reads were randomly selected from each sample, with every read carrying a distinct molecular identifier. Instead of being binned into consensus sequences, reads with shared molecular identifiers were discarded. MiTCR, set to a Q25 quality threshold and the strictest error-elimination algorithm, was used for CDR3 identification, clonotype clustering and error correction. A nonparametric unseen species model with Euler transformation was used to estimate a lower bound on total TCR beta diversity. TCRdb redid the processing of the public reads, applying fastp at Q25 and MiXCR, and retained in-frame beta chains. Identical CDR3 proteins give one entry, which carries the most common genes and DNA. V and J calls and clone size were set by TCRdb, not the authors. Recorded for this sample are about 780,000 distinct CDR3 sequences; approximately 65% of them occurred a single time. The ten largest clones add up to around 30% of the sample.

The sequenced sample consisted of blood. This clonotype was sampled from a man aged 25-45 years in good health.

Here is the DNA: TGTGCCAGCAGTCCCGCCCCCTACAATGAGCAGTTCTTC. This is translated as CASSPAPYNEQFF. The chain is made from TRBV13 and TRBJ2-1; the D gene is not confidently resolved. Including cysteine and phenylalanine, the CDR3 has 13 amino acids. The entry retains the CDR3 DNA only, 39 bases that are in frame from base 1. Cut back by 6 bases and 2 bases, the V and J ends lie 8 bases apart. Looking up the germline V gene (reference sequence) yields CDR1 PRHDT and CDR2 FYEKMQ.